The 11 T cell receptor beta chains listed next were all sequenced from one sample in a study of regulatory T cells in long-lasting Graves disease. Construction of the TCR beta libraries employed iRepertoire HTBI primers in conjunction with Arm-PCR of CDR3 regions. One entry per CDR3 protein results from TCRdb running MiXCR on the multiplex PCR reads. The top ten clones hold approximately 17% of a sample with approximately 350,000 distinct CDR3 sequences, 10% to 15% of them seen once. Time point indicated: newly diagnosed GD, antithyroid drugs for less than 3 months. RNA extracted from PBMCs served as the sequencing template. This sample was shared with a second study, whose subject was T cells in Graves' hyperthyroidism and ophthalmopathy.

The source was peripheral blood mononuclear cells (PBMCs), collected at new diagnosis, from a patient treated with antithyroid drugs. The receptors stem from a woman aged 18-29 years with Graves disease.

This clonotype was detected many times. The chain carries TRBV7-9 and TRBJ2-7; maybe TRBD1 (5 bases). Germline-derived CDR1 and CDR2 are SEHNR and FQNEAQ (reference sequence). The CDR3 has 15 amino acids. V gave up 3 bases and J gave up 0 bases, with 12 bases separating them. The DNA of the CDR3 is TGTGCCAGCAGCTTCACAGGCCAAAGCTCCTACGAGCAGTACTTC. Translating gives CASSFTGQSSYEQYF.

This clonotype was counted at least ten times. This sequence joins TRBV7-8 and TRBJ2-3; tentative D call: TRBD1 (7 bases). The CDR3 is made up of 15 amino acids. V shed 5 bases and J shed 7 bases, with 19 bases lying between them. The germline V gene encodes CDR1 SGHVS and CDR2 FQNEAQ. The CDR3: CASSPPSGGTNTQYF. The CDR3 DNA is TGTGCCAGCAGCCCCCCTTCAGGGGGGACGAATACGCAGTATTTT.

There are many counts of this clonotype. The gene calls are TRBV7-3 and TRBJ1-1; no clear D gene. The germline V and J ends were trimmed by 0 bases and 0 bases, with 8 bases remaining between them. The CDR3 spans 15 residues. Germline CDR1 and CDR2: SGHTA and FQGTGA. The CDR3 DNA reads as TGTGCCAGCAGCTTAACATCGGGGATGAACACTGAAGCTTTCTTT. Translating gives CASSLTSGMNTEAFF. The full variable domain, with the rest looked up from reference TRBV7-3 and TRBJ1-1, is GAGVSQTPSNKVTEKGKYVELRCDPISGHTALYWYRQSLGQGPEFLIYFQGTGAADDSGLPNDRFFAVRPEGSVSTLKIQRTERGDSAVYLCASSLTSGMNTEAFFGQGTRLTVV.

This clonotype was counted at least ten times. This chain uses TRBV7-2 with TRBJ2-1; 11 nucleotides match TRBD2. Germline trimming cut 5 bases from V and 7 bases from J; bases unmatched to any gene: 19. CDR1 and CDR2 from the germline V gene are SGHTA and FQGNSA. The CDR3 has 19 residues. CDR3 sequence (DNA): TGTGCCAGCAGCCAATCGCGATCTAGACTAGCGGGAAACCGAAATGAGCAGTTCTTC. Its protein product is CASSQSRSRLAGNRNEQFF.

This CDR3 reads CSDSLFQETQYF. The CDR3, as DNA: TGCAGTGATTCCCTTTTCCAAGAGACCCAGTACTTC. V and J are TRBV20-1 and TRBJ2-5; D remains unclear. From germline, CDR1 is DFQATT and CDR2 SNEGSKA (reference sequence). Trimming took off 7 bases at V and 1 base at J, with 10 bases between the two ends. CDR3 length equals 12 residues.

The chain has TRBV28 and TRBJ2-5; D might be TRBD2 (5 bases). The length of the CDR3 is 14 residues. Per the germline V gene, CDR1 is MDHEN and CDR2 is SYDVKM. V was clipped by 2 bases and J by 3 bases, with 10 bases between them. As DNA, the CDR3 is TGTGCCAGCAGTTTAGTCGGGGAAAAAGAGACCCAGTACTTC. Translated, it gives CASSLVGEKETQYF.

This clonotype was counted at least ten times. The CDR3 region has the DNA TGTGCCAGCAGTGAAAGGGAGGCTATGAGACAGTACTTC. Protein sequence: CASSEREAMRQYF. V is TRBV6-1 and J is TRBJ2-7, with a weak D call TRBD2 (6 bases). The CDR3 is 13 amino acids. Germline V gene data show CDR1 as MNHNS and CDR2 as SASEGT. V dropped 2 bases and J dropped 10 bases, with 15 bases sitting between them.

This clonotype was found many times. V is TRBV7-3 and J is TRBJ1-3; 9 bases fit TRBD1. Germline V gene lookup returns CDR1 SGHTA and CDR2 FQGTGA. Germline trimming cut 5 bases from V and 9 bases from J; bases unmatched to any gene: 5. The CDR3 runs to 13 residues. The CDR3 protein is CASSLGQGLTIYF. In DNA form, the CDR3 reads TGTGCCAGCAGCCTGGGACAGGGCCTCACCATATATTTT. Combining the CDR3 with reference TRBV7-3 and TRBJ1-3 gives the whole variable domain GAGVSQTPSNKVTEKGKYVELRCDPISGHTALYWYRQSLGQGPEFLIYFQGTGAADDSGLPNDRFFAVRPEGSVSTLKIQRTERGDSAVYLCASSLGQGLTIYFGEGSWLTVV.

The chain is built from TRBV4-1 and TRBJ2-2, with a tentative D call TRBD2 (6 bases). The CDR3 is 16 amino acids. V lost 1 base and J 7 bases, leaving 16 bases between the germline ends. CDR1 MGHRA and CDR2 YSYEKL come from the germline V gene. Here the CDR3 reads CASSQAPGLSGGELFF. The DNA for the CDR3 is TGCGCCAGCAGCCAAGCGCCGGGACTTTCTGGCGGGGAGCTGTTTTTT.

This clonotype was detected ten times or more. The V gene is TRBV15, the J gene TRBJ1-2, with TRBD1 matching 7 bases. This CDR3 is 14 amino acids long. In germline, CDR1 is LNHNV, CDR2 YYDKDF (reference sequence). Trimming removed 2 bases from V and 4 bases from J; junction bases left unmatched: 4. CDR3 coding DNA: TGTGCCACCAGCAGACCAGGGACAGTCTATGGCTACACCTTC. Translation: CATSRPGTVYGYTF.

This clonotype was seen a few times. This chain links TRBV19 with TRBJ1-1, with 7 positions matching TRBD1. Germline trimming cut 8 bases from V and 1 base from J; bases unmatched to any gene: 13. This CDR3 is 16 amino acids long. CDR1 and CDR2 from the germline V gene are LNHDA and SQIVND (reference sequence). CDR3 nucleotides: TGTGCCAGTGTCGACAGGGCGGGGGTTTGGAACACTGAAGCTTTCTTT. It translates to CASVDRAGVWNTEAFF.